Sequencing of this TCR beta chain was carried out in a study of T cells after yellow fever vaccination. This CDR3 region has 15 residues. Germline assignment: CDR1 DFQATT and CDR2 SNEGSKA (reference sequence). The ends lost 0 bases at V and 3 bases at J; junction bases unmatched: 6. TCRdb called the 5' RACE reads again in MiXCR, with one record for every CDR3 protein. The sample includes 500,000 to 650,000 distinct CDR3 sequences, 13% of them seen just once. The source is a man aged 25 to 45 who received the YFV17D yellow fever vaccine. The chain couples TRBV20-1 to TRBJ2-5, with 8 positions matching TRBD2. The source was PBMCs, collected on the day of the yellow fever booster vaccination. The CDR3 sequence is CSARDNGRGKETQYF. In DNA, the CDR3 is TGCAGTGCTAGAGATAACGGGAGGGGCAAAGAGACCCAGTACTTC.